The source of this T cell receptor (beta chain) is a study of neurological immune-mediated disorders. The CDR3 runs 14 residues. Germline-derived CDR1 and CDR2 are DFQATT and SNEGSKA (reference sequence). Trimming stripped 5 bases from V and 0 bases from J, with 8 bases between. Study-wide findings and caveats: Association with the multiple sclerosis repertoire cluster was not found for any clinical or MRI feature.

There are many counts of this clonotype. Its antigen is unidentified. Whenever a sequencing run was performed, it yielded over 160 million TCR-beta sequences from 15-18 subjects. MiXCR, run by TCRdb on the 5' RACE reads, gives a single entry per CDR3 protein. In the table there are around 70,000 distinct CDR3 sequences, around 4.8% of which are singletons. The material sequenced was PBMCs. This sequence was found in a woman in her 70s with multiple sclerosis. The chain combines TRBV20-1 with TRBJ2-6, with D hard to call. The CDR3 DNA reads as TGCAGTGCTCCTGGCAGCTCTGGGGCCAACGTCCTGACTTTC. As protein: CSAPGSSGANVLTF.